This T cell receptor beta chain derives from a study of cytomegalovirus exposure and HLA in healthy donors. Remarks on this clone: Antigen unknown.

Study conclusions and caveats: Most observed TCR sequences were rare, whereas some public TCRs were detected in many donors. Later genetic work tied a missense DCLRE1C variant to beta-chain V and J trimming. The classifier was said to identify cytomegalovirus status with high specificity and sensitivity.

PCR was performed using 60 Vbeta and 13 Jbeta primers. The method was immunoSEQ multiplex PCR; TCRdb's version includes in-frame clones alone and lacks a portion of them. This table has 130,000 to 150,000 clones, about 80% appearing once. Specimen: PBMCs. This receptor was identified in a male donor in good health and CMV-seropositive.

CDR3 bases: TGCGCCAGCAGCCAAGCGGGACAGGGGATCGACGAGCAGTACTTC. The encoded protein is CASSQAGQGIDEQYF. This chain joins TRBV4-1 and TRBJ2-5; 10 bases are shared with TRBD1. TRBJ2-7 matches the DNA end more closely, so the J call is doubtful. This CDR3 spans 15 amino acids. Per the germline V gene, CDR1 is MGHRA and CDR2 is YSYEKL.